The T cell receptor beta chain under discussion was sequenced for a study of beta chain features in type 1 diabetes. Study information: Across the samples, over 85 million sorted cells were examined in total.

Germline CDR1 MDHEN, CDR2 SYDVKM. This CDR3 region has 16 residues. After removal of 1 base from V and 6 bases from J, the junction contained 8 bases not matched to a gene. Via the markers CD45RO/CCR7/CD25/CD127/CD95/CD27, stem cell-like memory, regulatory, central memory and naive CD4+ cells were sorted. About this clone itself: What it binds is unknown.

All of the isolated RNA was reverse transcribed, so expressed TCRB transcripts were sequenced. Clones were read by immunoSEQ multiplex PCR, and TCRdb kept only the in-frame ones, dropping some. Among approximately 600,000 clones, 12% were seen once, and the ten largest hold more than 0.095%. Study findings and constraints: A moderate, significant TCRB CDR3 shortening appeared in type 1 diabetes across four CD4+ subsets. It was among patients, rather than healthy donors, that naive, central memory and Treg TCRB repertoires appeared more similar. Type 1 diabetes patients showed fewer insertions and more deletions at VDJ junctions.

The TCR comes from a man aged 25 to 45 with type 1 diabetes. Sequencing was performed on naive CD4+ T cells from blood. The chain combines TRBV28 with TRBJ2-2; the match to TRBD1 covers 7 bases. This CDR3 is CASSLSGRGLAGELFF. In nucleotides, the CDR3 is TGTGCCAGCAGTTTATCCGGCAGGGGGTTGGCCGGGGAGCTGTTTTTT.